The clone carrying this TCR beta chain was observed many times. Its antigen is unidentified. The CDR3 length is 16 residues. Trimming took 0 bases from V and 1 from J, leaving 13 bases between them. Germline values: CDR1 SGHRS, CDR2 YFSETQ. TCRdb processed the 5' RACE reads anew with MiXCR; each CDR3 protein has one entry. This table has about 240,000 distinct CDR3 sequences, 10% to 15% appearing once. The data were obtained in a study of identical twins. Study-wide findings and caveats: Twins showed weaker excess sharing in their beta out-of-frame sequences. Cord blood's abundant beta clonotypes had fewer insertions, unlike memory repertoires. The study reached conclusions through statistical analysis that was cross-sectional, not following the same donors. Models underestimated out-of-frame TCR alpha sharing in monozygotic twins.

These data are also associated with another study on yellow fever vaccine responses in identical twins.

This receptor was obtained from a woman aged 18-29 years in good health. Sequenced material: memory (CD45RO+) T cells sorted from blood. The chain recombines TRBV5-1 with TRBJ1-1; D is undetermined. The CDR3 sequence is CASSLANQRRNTEAFF. CDR3 DNA: TGCGCCAGCAGCTTGGCCAACCAGAGGAGGAACACTGAAGCTTTCTTT. The variable domain in full, completed from reference TRBV5-1 and TRBJ1-1, reads KAGVTQTPRYLIKTRGQQVTLSCSPISGHRSVSWYQQTPGQGLQFLFEYFSETQRNKGNFPGRFSGRQFSNSRSEMNVSTLELGDSALYLCASSLANQRRNTEAFFGQGTRLTVV.